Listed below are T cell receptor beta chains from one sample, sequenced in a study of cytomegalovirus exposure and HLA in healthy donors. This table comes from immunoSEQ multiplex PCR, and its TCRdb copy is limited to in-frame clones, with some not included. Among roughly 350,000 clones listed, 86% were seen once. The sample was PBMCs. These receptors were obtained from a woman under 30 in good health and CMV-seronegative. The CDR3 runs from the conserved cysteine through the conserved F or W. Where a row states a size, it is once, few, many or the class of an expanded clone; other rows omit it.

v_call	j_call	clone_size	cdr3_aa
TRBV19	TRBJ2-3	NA	CATIGATDTQYF
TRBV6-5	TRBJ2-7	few	CASSRDRRSYEQYF
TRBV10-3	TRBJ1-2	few	CAISEEGYGYTF
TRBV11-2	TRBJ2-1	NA	CASTSLIAGGNEQFF
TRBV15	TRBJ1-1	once	CATSRDPGEYTEAFF
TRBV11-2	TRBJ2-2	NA	CASSGGSLRLAGELFF
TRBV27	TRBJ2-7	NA	CASSSHTRQPEQYF
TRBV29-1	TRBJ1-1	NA	CSVEQQLNTEAFF
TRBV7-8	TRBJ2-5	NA	CASSFGASGQETQYF
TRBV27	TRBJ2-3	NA	CASSFTRGDTQYF
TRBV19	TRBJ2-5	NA	CASRGTSGRGQETQYF
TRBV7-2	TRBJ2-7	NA	CASSPDRGFYEQYF
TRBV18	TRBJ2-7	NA	CASSPPSQTYEQYF
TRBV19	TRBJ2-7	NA	CASGRTSLSYEQYF
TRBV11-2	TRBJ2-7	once	CASRTGQHEQYF
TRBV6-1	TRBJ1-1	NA	CASRPRGRGTEAFF
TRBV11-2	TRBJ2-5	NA	CASSVGQGGETQYF
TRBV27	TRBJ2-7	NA	CASSMGLQPYEQYF
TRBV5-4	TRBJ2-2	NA	CASSWDRGLNGELFF
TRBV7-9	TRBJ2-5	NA	CASSLAVGETQYF
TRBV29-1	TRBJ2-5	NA	CSVEAPLVLSATQYF
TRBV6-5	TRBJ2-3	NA	CASSYSVTGGTDTQYF
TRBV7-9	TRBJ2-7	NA	CASSLGQGVWEQYF
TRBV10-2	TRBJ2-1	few	CASSEGGHEQFF
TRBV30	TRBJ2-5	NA	CAWGTSGSGPQYF
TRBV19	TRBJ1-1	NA	CASSILPGQGNTEAFF
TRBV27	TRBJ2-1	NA	CASSLYMYNEQFF
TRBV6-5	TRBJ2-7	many	CASTAASGSHEQYF
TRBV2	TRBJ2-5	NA	CASSGQGGLAETQYF
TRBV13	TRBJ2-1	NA	CASRMGRPAWGDNEQFF
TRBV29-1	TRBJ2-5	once	CAFAQETQYF
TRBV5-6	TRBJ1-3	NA	CASSSYVSGNTIYF
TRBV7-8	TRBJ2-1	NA	CASSPRTSGIDNEQFF
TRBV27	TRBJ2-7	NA	CASAVWGIRGSVEQYF
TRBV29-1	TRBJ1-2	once	CSVEDEKGAGGYTF
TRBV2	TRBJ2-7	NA	CASSGQFYEQYF
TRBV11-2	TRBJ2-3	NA	CASSAVAFTDTQYF
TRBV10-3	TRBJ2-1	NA	CAISAAGGYEQFF
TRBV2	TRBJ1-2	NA	CASSYTGSGYTF
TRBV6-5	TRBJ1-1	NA	CASSSPGAGATEAFF
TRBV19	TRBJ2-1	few	CASTPSHSYNEQFF
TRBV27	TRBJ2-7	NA	CASSFLGTSGISYEQYF
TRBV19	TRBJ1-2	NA	CASRATGTGLGYGYTF
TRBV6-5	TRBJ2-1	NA	CASSYGTGSDNEQFF
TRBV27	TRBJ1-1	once	CASSPVGENTEAFF
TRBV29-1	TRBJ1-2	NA	CSVDLTNYGYTF
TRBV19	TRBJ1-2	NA	CASSPYGGNDGYTF
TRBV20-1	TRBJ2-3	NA	CSARLRGGYF